A single sample gave rise to the 22 T cell receptor beta chains below, sequenced in a study of breast tumors, draining lymph nodes, adjacent tissues. TCRdb analysed the multiplex PCR reads with MiXCR anew, one entry per CDR3 protein. Of nearly 200,000 distinct CDR3 sequences in the sample, approximately 33% were seen once. Axillary draining lymph nodes of breast cancer patients supplied the node samples. Sequences were obtained from axillary lymph node tissue. Source of these receptors: a female donor with breast cancer. Some clones in this sample may be carry-over from other donors' samples.

This sequence joins TRBV19 and TRBJ1-4; 8 bases fit TRBD1. The CDR3 consists of 19 residues. Per germline, CDR1 LNHDA and CDR2 SQIVND (reference sequence). Trimming took 5 bases from V and 3 from J; bases not matched to a gene: 17. The CDR3 DNA follows: TGTGCCAGTAGTGGACGACAGGGGCCAGGGAAGAGTGCTAATGAAAAACTGTTTTTT. Translating it yields CASSGRQGPGKSANEKLFF.

The chain couples TRBV7-8 to TRBJ2-7; 8 nucleotides agree with TRBD2. The junction had 6 bases not matched to a gene; V was cut back by 1 base and J by 4 bases. The germline gives CDR1 SGHVS, CDR2 FQNEAQ. This CDR3 contains 15 residues. CDR3 loop: CASSLVSGEIYEQYV. The CDR3 bases are TGTGCCAGCAGCTTAGTTAGCGGGGAGATTTACGAGCAGTACGTC.

V usage is TRBV12-3 or TRBV12-4 and J usage is TRBJ1-2; TRBD1 aligns across 8 bases. V gave up 4 bases and J gave up 2 bases; unmatched junction bases: 6. This CDR3 is built from 15 residues. The CDR3 protein is CASSWGWTGNYGYTF. The CDR3 bases are TGTGCCAGCAGTTGGGGGTGGACAGGGAACTATGGCTACACCTTC.

This clonotype was counted a few times. The rearrangement joins TRBV18 to TRBJ2-1, with 9 bases aligning to TRBD2. Germline CDR1 KGHSH, CDR2 LQKENI. The CDR3 runs to 16 residues. V lost 3 bases to trimming and J lost 4 bases; unmatched junction nucleotides: 7. The CDR3 is CASSPIRSGGYNEQFF. CDR3 in DNA: TGTGCCAGCTCACCTATACGGAGCGGGGGGTACAATGAGCAGTTCTTC.

This sequence joins TRBV7-9 and TRBJ1-4; D remains ambiguous. This CDR3 has 16 residues. Germline loops: CDR1 SEHNR, CDR2 FQNEAQ (reference sequence). Trimming took 5 bases from V and 0 from J, leaving 13 bases between them. In DNA, the CDR3 is TGTGCCAGCAGCAAGACTAGCGGGGCAACTAATGAAAAACTGTTTTTT. Amino acid sequence: CASSKTSGATNEKLFF.

On this clonotype itself: Mismatch with germline at one junction end may stem from a read error. V usage is TRBV20-1 and J usage is TRBJ1-5, with TRBD1 matching 9 bases. This CDR3 has 16 residues. CDR1 is DFQATT, CDR2 SNEGSKA, per germline (reference sequence). CDR3: CSTNLDRGYGNRPQHF. The CDR3 coding sequence is TGCAGTACCAACTTGGACAGGGGATACGGCAATCGGCCCCAGCATTTT.

This chain uses TRBV14 with TRBJ2-1; 10 nucleotides agree with TRBD2. The CDR3 is made up of 16 amino acids. V shed 3 bases, J shed 3 bases, and the junction held 5 bases outside the gene matches. Germline V gene sequence: CDR1 SGHDN, CDR2 FVKESK. In nucleotides, the CDR3 is TGTGCCAGCAGCCACAGACTAGCGGGCCTCTACAATGAGCAGTTCTTC. Encoded protein: CASSHRLAGLYNEQFF.

In the case of this clonotype: Its ends do not fully match the called genes, so a read error is possible. The J gene is TRBJ2-3, the V gene TRBV6-4; a possible D gene is TRBD1 (5 bases). CDR1 and CDR2 (germline): MRHNA, SNTAGT. The CDR3 is 15 residues long. The CDR3 loop is CASSHSGRVADTQYF. Written as DNA, the CDR3 is TGTGCCAGCAGTCACTCAGGCAGGGTGGCAGATACGCAGTATTTT.

This clonotype was observed many times. The CDR3 coding sequence is TGTGCCAGCAGTTGGACAGGGGGCTCCTACGAGCAGTACTTC. Protein: CASSWTGGSYEQYF. The genes are TRBV28 and TRBJ2-7; 10 bases fit TRBD1. The CDR3 consists of 14 residues. Trimming removed 4 bases from V and 0 bases from J; junction bases left unmatched: 0. CDR1 and CDR2 from the germline V gene are MDHEN and SYDVKM. Together with reference TRBV28 and TRBJ2-7, the CDR3 gives the full variable domain: DVKVTQSSRYLVKRTGEKVFLECVQDMDHENMFWYRQDPGLGLRLIYFSYDVKMKEKGDIPEGYSVSREKKERFSLILESASTNQTSMYLCASSWTGGSYEQYFGPGTRLTVT.

Points on this clonotype: A read error may be the cause here, since a much bigger clone is one base away. J is TRBJ2-2 and V is TRBV6-1; D is ambiguous. In germline, CDR1 is MNHNS, CDR2 SASEGT. The CDR3 consists of 11 residues. Between the trimmed V and J ends, which lost 6 bases and 5 bases, there was a span of 4 bases. This CDR3 is CASRRTGELFF. CDR3 DNA sequence: TGTGCCAGCAGGCGGACCGGGGAGCTGTTTTTT.

The table lists this clonotype with many counts. The chain has TRBV3-1 and TRBJ1-2; D might be TRBD1 (6 bases). Trimming took off 1 base at V and 7 bases at J, with 10 bases between the two ends. This CDR3 has 13 residues. Germline V lookup: CDR1 LGHDT, CDR2 YNNKEL (reference sequence). The CDR3 bases are TGTGCCAGCAGCCAAGCCGGGGGGCGTGGCTACACCTTC. Translating it yields CASSQAGGRGYTF.

At least ten counts were recorded for this clonotype. The chain recombines TRBV29-1 with TRBJ2-1, with 9 bases aligning to TRBD2. J was trimmed by 0 bases and V by 7 bases; bases with no gene match: 4. This CDR3 region has 14 residues. The V gene's germline CDR1 is SQVTM and CDR2 ANQGSEA. CDR3 region: CSAQRGDSYNEQFF. The CDR3, as DNA: TGCAGCGCTCAGCGGGGGGACTCCTACAATGAGCAGTTCTTC.

The sample holds many counts of this clonotype. The V call is TRBV12-3 or TRBV12-4, the J call TRBJ1-5, with no clear D. CDR3 length equals 15 residues. Between the trimmed V and J ends, which lost 5 bases and 0 bases, there was a span of 11 bases. As DNA, the CDR3 is TGTGCCAGCAGTCCGTCCACCCTTAGCAATCAGCCCCAGCATTTT. Translation gives CASSPSTLSNQPQHF.

Comment on this clonotype: This may arise from a read error, as a much more abundant clone is one base away. This chain links TRBV6-5 with TRBJ2-1, with 16 bases identical to TRBD2. With V trimmed by 2 bases and J by 8 bases, 12 bases remained unmatched. Germline CDR1 MNHEY, CDR2 SVGAGI. The CDR3 runs to 19 residues. The CDR3 region is CASSYETPGLAGGCDEQFF. The CDR3 DNA is TGTGCCAGCAGTTACGAAACCCCGGGACTAGCGGGGGGGTGCGATGAGCAGTTCTTC.

This clonotype has more than one count but fewer than ten. This chain connects TRBV20-1 to TRBJ1-1; no clear D gene. Germline values: CDR1 DFQATT, CDR2 SNEGSKA (reference sequence). CDR3 length: 14 amino acids. Trimming took 3 bases from V and 7 from J, leaving 18 bases between them. The CDR3 coding sequence is TGCAGTGCTAGTTACCCTCGGGCAGGAGGTGAAGCTTTCTTT. Its translation is CSASYPRAGGEAFF.

This clonotype has a count of ten or more. The chain carries TRBV19 and TRBJ2-7; 9 positions agree with TRBD2. V shed 3 bases and J 2 bases; nucleotides not matched to a gene: 8. The CDR3 runs to 16 residues. Germline V gives CDR1 LNHDA, CDR2 SQIVND (reference sequence). CDR3 loop: CASSIGVAGAAYEQYF. The CDR3 DNA follows: TGTGCCAGTAGTATTGGGGTAGCGGGAGCGGCCTACGAGCAGTACTTC.

The chain joins TRBV19 to TRBJ2-3; 8 nucleotides line up with TRBD1. The germline V gene encodes CDR1 LNHDA and CDR2 SQIVND (reference sequence). J was trimmed by 9 bases and V by 4 bases; bases with no gene match: 9. This CDR3 region has 14 residues. In DNA, the CDR3 is TGTGCCAGTAGTAAACGACAGGGGCCCAGAACGCAGTATTTT. Translating gives CASSKRQGPRTQYF.

This clonotype was counted at least ten times. This chain uses TRBV2 with TRBJ2-1; TRBD1 or TRBD2 may be the D gene (6 bases each). The germline V and J ends were trimmed by 5 bases and 2 bases, with 13 bases remaining between them. The CDR3 has 15 amino acids. The germline V gene encodes CDR1 SNHLY and CDR2 FYNNEI. The CDR3 DNA follows: TGTGCCAGCAGTTACAGGGAGGTAGCCTACAATGAGCAGTTCTTC. It specifies CASSYREVAYNEQFF.

About this clonotype: A much larger clone is a single base away; this may be a read error. This chain links TRBV3-1 with TRBJ2-2, with 9 bases aligning to TRBD2. Germline lookup yields CDR1 LGHDT and CDR2 YNNKEL (reference sequence). The CDR3 consists of 15 residues. CDR3 amino acids: CASSQGDSGGGELVF. The CDR3 DNA reads TGTGCCAGCAGCCAAGGGGATAGCGGGGGCGGGGAGCTGGTTTTT.

Notes on this clonotype: An end of the junction does not agree with germline; a read error may underlie this. The chain combines TRBV7-9 with TRBJ2-5; D may be TRBD1 (6 bases). The CDR3 has 15 residues. The germline CDR1 and CDR2 sequences are SEHNR and FQNEAQ (reference sequence). In nucleotides, the CDR3 is TGTGCCAGCAGCCCCCTTTTGGGGCGAACAGGGACCCAGCACTTC. Amino acid sequence: CASSPLLGRTGTQHF.

As concerns this clonotype: Its ends do not fully match the called genes, so a read error is possible. The V gene is TRBV6-4, the J gene TRBJ2-3; D unclear. CDR1 is MRHNA, CDR2 SNTAGT, per germline. The CDR3 has 14 amino acids. The CDR3 DNA follows: TGTGCCAACAGTGTTTCATACGCCACAGACACGCAGTATTTT. It yields the protein CANSVSYATDTQYF.

This clonotype was detected many times. The V and J genes are TRBV19 and TRBJ2-1; 8 positions match TRBD1. In germline, CDR1 is LNHDA, CDR2 SQIVND (reference sequence). V was pared by 8 bases and J by 5 bases, with 5 bases of the junction left unmatched. CDR3 size: 13 residues. This CDR3 is CASAPGQDNEQFF. The DNA of the CDR3 is TGTGCCAGTGCCCCGGGACAGGACAATGAGCAGTTCTTC.